The 30 T cell receptor beta chains listed next were all sequenced from one sample in a study of blood T cell repertoires in COVID-19. TCRdb keeps only in-frame clones here, not all; method: immunoSEQ multiplex PCR. The data contain around 400,000 clones, roughly 90% of them singletons. The sequenced sample was peripheral blood. These receptors originate from a man aged 40-55 years with acute or convalescent COVID-19.

The chain combines TRBV5-1 with TRBJ2-7; 7 nucleotides line up with TRBD1. With 0 bases clipped from V and 3 bases from J, the junction kept 3 bases outside the gene matches. The CDR3 loop spans 14 amino acids. Germline CDR1 and CDR2: SGHRS and YFSETQ. The CDR3: CASSLDRGSYEQYF. CDR3 in DNA: TGCGCCAGCAGCTTGGACAGGGGAAGCTACGAGCAGTACTTC. Drawing the rest from reference TRBV5-1 and TRBJ2-7, the complete variable domain is KAGVTQTPRYLIKTRGQQVTLSCSPISGHRSVSWYQQTPGQGLQFLFEYFSETQRNKGNFPGRFSGRQFSNSRSEMNVSTLELGDSALYLCASSLDRGSYEQYFGPGTRLTVT.

The chain recombines TRBV5-1 with TRBJ2-7, with D possibly matching TRBD2 (5 bases). The CDR3 loop spans 15 amino acids. V lost 1 base, J lost 1 base, and 12 bases lay in between. The germline V gene encodes CDR1 SGHRS and CDR2 YFSETQ. Here the CDR3 DNA reads TGCGCCAGCAGCTTGAGTTTTGCGGGTTCCTACGAGCAGTACTTC. Residues: CASSLSFAGSYEQYF.

The rearrangement uses TRBV24-1 and TRBJ2-7; 14 bases map to TRBD2. V dropped 3 bases and J dropped 0; count of bases not matched to a gene: 15. This CDR3 has 21 amino acids. The germline CDR1 and CDR2 sequences are KGHDR and SFDVKD. The CDR3 DNA reads as TGTGCCACCAGTGATCCAACCGGACAAGGACTAGCGGGAGGAAGCTCCTACGAGCAGTACTTC. Encoded protein: CATSDPTGQGLAGGSSYEQYF.

CDR3 residues: CASSAGGTGAGETQYF. The CDR3 nucleotides are TGTGCCAGCAGCGCGGGCGGGACAGGGGCGGGGGAGACCCAGTACTTC. J is TRBJ2-5 and V is TRBV9, with 10 bases that match TRBD1. CDR3 length: 16 amino acids. V shed 3 bases and J 5 bases; nucleotides not matched to a gene: 10. CDR1 is SGDLS, CDR2 YYNGEE, per germline.

The V and J genes are TRBV6-5 and TRBJ2-7, with 8 nucleotides matching TRBD1. The CDR3 is 14 residues long. In germline, CDR1 is MNHEY, CDR2 SVGAGI. V lost 8 bases to trimming and J lost 2 bases; unmatched junction nucleotides: 8. The CDR3 protein is CASEIIQGAYEQYF. In DNA form, the CDR3 reads TGTGCCAGCGAAATCATACAGGGGGCCTACGAGCAGTACTTC.

The CDR3 DNA follows: TGTGCCAGCAGCGAGACTAGCGGGGGGTTTCTCGGGGAGCTGTTTTTT. It specifies CASSETSGGFLGELFF. V and J are TRBV9 and TRBJ2-2; TRBD2 matches 13 bases. The CDR3 totals 16 residues. The V gene end was trimmed by 3 bases and the J gene end by 7 bases; junction bases not matched to a gene: 6. Germline V gives CDR1 SGDLS, CDR2 YYNGEE.

In its sample, this clone was seen once. The chain links TRBV30 to TRBJ1-2; a weak D match, TRBD1 (5 bases). The V gene's germline CDR1 is GTSNPN and CDR2 SVGIG (reference sequence). V was cut by 3 bases and J by 6 bases, with 20 bases left in between. This CDR3 comprises 15 residues. The CDR3 region has the DNA TGTGCCTGGAGAGCAGGGTTTGGAGGGCCCCATGGCTACACCTTC. Translated: CAWRAGFGGPHGYTF. Together with reference TRBV30 and TRBJ1-2, the CDR3 gives the full variable domain: SQTIHQWPATLVQPVGSPLSLECTVEGTSNPNLYWYRQAAGRGLQLLFYSVGIGQISSEVPQNLSASRPQDRQFILSSKKLLLSDSGFYLCAWRAGFGGPHGYTFGSGTRLTVV.

The table lists this clone with a count of one. The genes are TRBV20-1 and TRBJ2-1; D is uncertain. Germline assignment: CDR1 DFQATT and CDR2 SNEGSKA (reference sequence). The CDR3 covers 10 residues. Trimming cost V 6 bases and J 9 bases, with 9 bases left between them. For the CDR3, the DNA is TGCAGTGCCTCCTCTATTGAGCAGTTCTTC. It encodes CSASSIEQFF.

The chain couples TRBV6-5 to TRBJ2-7; D remains unclear. The CDR3 contains 13 residues. Trimming removed 0 bases at V and 4 bases at J, with 7 bases between. Germline lookup yields CDR1 MNHEY and CDR2 SVGAGI. The CDR3 DNA is TGTGCCAGCAGTTACTCGGCAAAATACGAGCAGTACTTC. It yields the protein CASSYSAKYEQYF.

The chain employs TRBV27 and TRBJ2-5, with a possible D match to TRBD1 (6 bases). V gave up 3 bases and J gave up 5 bases, with 19 bases separating them. Germline V gene lookup returns CDR1 MNHEY and CDR2 SMNVEV (reference sequence). The CDR3 is made up of 16 amino acids. The CDR3 DNA reads as TGTGCCAGCAGTTTTGGTTTTAGGGGGAGTAGTGAGACCCAGTACTTC. Translated, it gives CASSFGFRGSSETQYF.

J is TRBJ2-4 and V is TRBV5-6; 15 bases map to TRBD2. The V segment lost 2 bases and the J segment 11 bases; nucleotides outside the gene matches: 5. Germline V gene lookup returns CDR1 SGHDT and CDR2 YYEEEE. The CDR3 extends over 15 amino acids. The CDR3 nucleotides read TGTGCCAGCAGCTTCGGGACTAGCGGGAGGCTGCTTCAGTACTTC. It yields the protein CASSFGTSGRLLQYF. Combining the CDR3 with reference TRBV5-6 and TRBJ2-4 gives the whole variable domain DAGVTQSPTHLIKTRGQQVTLRCSPKSGHDTVSWYQQALGQGPQFIFQYYEEEERQRGNFPDRFSGHQFPNYSSELNVNALLLGDSALYLCASSFGTSGRLLQYFGAGTRLSVL.

The chain employs TRBV19 and TRBJ1-2; 10 nucleotides line up with TRBD1. After removal of 6 bases from V and 4 bases from J, the junction contained 5 bases not matched to a gene. There are 14 residues in the CDR3. CDR1 is LNHDA, CDR2 SQIVND, per germline (reference sequence). The CDR3 loop reads CASSPWTGGYGYTF. The CDR3 nucleotides read TGTGCCAGTAGCCCGTGGACAGGGGGCTATGGCTACACCTTC. Complete variable domain (other parts from reference TRBV19 and TRBJ1-2): DGGITQSPKYLFRKEGQNVTLSCEQNLNHDAMYWYRQDPGQGLRLIYYSQIVNDFQKGDIAEGYSVSREKKESFPLTVTSAQKNPTAFYLCASSPWTGGYGYTFGSGTRLTVV.

This chain joins TRBV27 and TRBJ1-6, with TRBD1 matching over 8 bases. Germline V lookup: CDR1 MNHEY, CDR2 SMNVEV (reference sequence). CDR3 length equals 14 residues. V lost 7 bases to trimming and J lost 5 bases; unmatched junction nucleotides: 4. DNA for the CDR3: TGTGCCAGCACCAGGACAGGGAATAATTCACCCCTCCACTTT. As protein: CASTRTGNNSPLHF.

This chain joins TRBV7-2 and TRBJ2-3; a weak D match, TRBD2 (7 bases). The CDR3 has 17 residues. Deletions cut 5 bases from V and 1 base from J, with 19 bases between. The germline V gene encodes CDR1 SGHTA and CDR2 FQGNSA. CDR3 sequence reads: CASSQGAGGGRTDTQYF. In nucleotides, the CDR3 is TGTGCCAGCAGCCAAGGGGCTGGGGGGGGCCGCACAGATACGCAGTATTTT.

The rearrangement links TRBV7-8 to TRBJ1-2, with D possibly matching TRBD1 (5 bases). Trimming left V 4 bases short and J 7 bases short, with 19 bases between. The CDR3 totals 15 residues. Looked up from germline, CDR1 is SGHVS and CDR2 is FQNEAQ. CDR3 loop: CASSSRQTGPLGYTF. Here the CDR3 DNA reads TGTGCCAGCAGCTCCCGCCAAACAGGTCCCCTTGGCTACACCTTC.

This clone was observed once. CDR3 protein: CASSLRESSGLHTQYF. The CDR3, as DNA: TGTGCCAGCAGCTTGAGGGAGAGCTCGGGCCTCCATACGCAGTATTTT. The chain uses TRBV11-1 and TRBJ2-3, with a tentative D call TRBD2 (5 bases). Per the germline V gene, CDR1 is SGHAT and CDR2 is FQDESV (reference sequence). This CDR3 region has 16 residues. Between the trimmed V and J ends, which lost 3 bases and 7 bases, there was a span of 20 bases.

The CDR3 sequence: CASSLLTSGYTGELFF. The CDR3 DNA sequence: TGTGCCAGCAGCTTATTAACTAGCGGGTACACCGGGGAGCTGTTTTTT. This sequence joins TRBV7-8 and TRBJ2-2; 9 bases are a match to TRBD2. The CDR3 extends over 16 amino acids. Per the germline V gene, CDR1 is SGHVS and CDR2 is FQNEAQ. Trimming cost V 2 bases and J 3 bases; bases outside gene matches: 4. Supplemented by reference TRBV7-8 and TRBJ2-2, the full variable domain reads GAGVSQSPRYKVAKRGQDVALRCDPISGHVSLFWYQQALGQGPEFLTYFQNEAQLDKSGLPSDRFFAERPEGSVSTLKIQRTQQEDSAVYLCASSLLTSGYTGELFFGEGSRLTVL.

The chain carries TRBV7-9 and TRBJ2-7; weak D call: TRBD1 (5 bases). The CDR3 sequence is 12 residues long. V lost 2 bases and J 4 bases, leaving 6 bases between the germline ends. Germline V gene sequence: CDR1 SEHNR, CDR2 FQNEAQ (reference sequence). The CDR3 DNA sequence: TGTGCCAGCAGCTTACCAGGGTACGAGCAGTACTTC. It encodes CASSLPGYEQYF.

Turning to this clone: An end of the junction differs from the germline gene, which may be a read error. This chain uses TRBV7-7 with TRBJ2-1, with 15 bases identical to TRBD2. Germline lookup yields CDR1 SSHAT and CDR2 FNYEAQ (reference sequence). This CDR3 is built from 15 residues. The CDR3 DNA reads TGTGCTAGCAGCCCCGGACTAGCGGGGGGGCATGAGCAGTTCTTC. Residues: CASSPGLAGGHEQFF.

This chain connects TRBV7-3 to TRBJ2-7; 7 nucleotides line up with TRBD1. Per germline, CDR1 SGHTA and CDR2 FQGTGA. The V segment lost 2 bases and the J segment 6 bases; nucleotides outside the gene matches: 4. The length of the CDR3 is 13 residues. DNA for the CDR3: TGTGCCAGCAGCTTATGGGACAGAGGCGAGCAGTACTTC. Translation gives CASSLWDRGEQYF.

The V call is TRBV18, the J call TRBJ2-1; D gene uncertain. Germline V gene data show CDR1 as KGHSH and CDR2 as LQKENI. The V gene lost 3 bases and the J gene lost 7 bases, with 7 bases spanning the gap. The CDR3 runs to 12 residues. The CDR3 here is CASSPGLNEQFF. The DNA for the CDR3 is TGTGCCAGCTCACCGGGCCTGAATGAGCAGTTCTTC.

The gene calls are TRBV12-2 and TRBJ2-5; the listed D gene, TRBD2, was not tested against the DNA. TRBV12-2 is shown as a pseudogene. CDR3 size: 11 residues. The CDR3 DNA follows: TGTGCAAGTCGCTCGTCAGAGACCCAGTACTTC. Translation: CASRSSETQYF.

This sequence joins TRBV7-9 and TRBJ1-2; 12 nucleotides agree with TRBD1. The CDR3 extends over 18 amino acids. The trim removed 1 base at V and 8 bases at J, leaving 14 bases unmatched. From germline, CDR1 is SEHNR and CDR2 FQNEAQ (reference sequence). The CDR3 DNA reads as TGTGCCAGCAGCTTAGGGGCCGGGACAGGGGGCTTCGGAAAGGGCTACACCTTC. Protein product: CASSLGAGTGGFGKGYTF.

This clone was seen just once. The CDR3 spells CASSGQGSFNYGYTF. The CDR3 DNA is TGTGCCAGCAGCGGCCAGGGGTCGTTTAACTATGGCTACACCTTC. The J gene is TRBJ1-2, the V gene TRBV9, with a weak D call TRBD1 (6 bases). Germline V gene sequence: CDR1 SGDLS, CDR2 YYNGEE. The CDR3 contains 15 residues. V lost 3 bases, J lost 1 base, and 13 bases lay in between.

This clone was counted a single time. The chain recombines TRBV12-3 or TRBV12-4 with TRBJ1-5; unclear D gene. V dropped 4 bases and J dropped 0 bases, with 4 bases sitting between them. The CDR3 has 13 residues. The CDR3 here is CASSSRSNQPQHF. The CDR3 DNA is TGTGCCAGCAGTTCTCGTAGCAATCAGCCCCAGCATTTT.

CDR3 coding DNA: TGTGCCAGCAGCTCCGTGGGAGCGGACAATGAGCAGTTCTTC. Translation: CASSSVGADNEQFF. The rearrangement joins TRBV13 to TRBJ2-1, with D tentatively TRBD2 (5 bases). Germline CDR1 and CDR2: PRHDT and FYEKMQ (reference sequence). V lost 4 bases and J lost 5, with 12 bases in between. This CDR3 spans 14 amino acids.

This clone was observed once. This chain joins TRBV6-4 and TRBJ1-2; D ambiguous. V was trimmed by 0 bases and J by 2 bases, leaving 7 bases between them. This CDR3 is 14 amino acids long. Per the germline V gene, CDR1 is MRHNA and CDR2 is SNTAGT. This CDR3 reads CASSDSRRNYGYTF. The CDR3 nucleotides are TGTGCCAGCAGTGACTCTAGGAGAAACTATGGCTACACCTTC.

This rearrangement joins TRBV5-4 to TRBJ2-1; 9 nucleotides align to TRBD2. Germline V gene sequence: CDR1 SGHNT, CDR2 YYREEE (reference sequence). With V trimmed by 2 bases and J by 6 bases, 12 bases remained unmatched. The CDR3 is made up of 17 amino acids. For the CDR3, the DNA is TGTGCCAGCAGCTTAAACCCCGGGACTAGCAGACGCAATGAGCAGTTCTTC. Translated: CASSLNPGTSRRNEQFF.

V is TRBV5-1 and J is TRBJ2-2, with D possibly TRBD2 on 7 matching bases. V was cut by 6 bases and J by 3 bases, with 18 bases left in between. Per the germline V gene, CDR1 is SGHRS and CDR2 is YFSETQ. The CDR3 is made up of 16 amino acids. In nucleotides, the CDR3 is TGCGCCAGCACCCACACGGCGGGGGCGGACACCGGGGAGCTGTTTTTT. Translating gives CASTHTAGADTGELFF.

This clone was counted a single time. CDR3 in DNA: TGTGCCAGCAGTTACTCAAGGGGTTTTAAGGGCTACACCTTC. Translating it yields CASSYSRGFKGYTF. The chain couples TRBV6-6 to TRBJ1-2; possibly TRBD1 for D (5 bases). The CDR3 runs to 14 residues. The V gene lost 0 bases and the J gene lost 8 bases, with 13 bases spanning the gap. Germline assignment: CDR1 MNHNY and CDR2 SVGAGI (reference sequence).